This T cell receptor (beta chain) derives from a study of blood T cell repertoires in COVID-19. The overall study: PBMCs, B-cell-depleted T cells, or T cells were the source of the cDNA or gDNA that made up the material.

Germline lookup yields CDR1 LNHDA and CDR2 SQIVND (reference sequence). Trimming took 0 bases from V and 12 from J; bases not matched to a gene: 14. This CDR3 has 16 residues. In the original analysis: Estimation of nucleated cell counts was performed using reference gene primer amplification. The repertoire was sequenced with immunoSEQ multiplex PCR; TCRdb's copy has only in-frame clones and lacks some. V and J calls and clone size come straight from that table; D and trimming were deduced from the DNA. The sample has about 180,000 clones, 70% to 90% seen once. This sequence was found in a human donor with active or convalescent COVID-19. The donor label of this sample is uncertain. Sequencing was carried out using peripheral blood. V usage is TRBV19 and J usage is TRBJ2-1, with TRBD2 matching over 7 bases. The CDR3 sequence: CASSIEAGRRREAQFF. The CDR3 DNA reads TGTGCCAGTAGTATAGAGGCAGGTCGGCGACGGGAGGCGCAGTTCTTC.